A selection of T cell receptor beta chains follows, all from one sample in a study of cytomegalovirus exposure and HLA in healthy donors. Libraries were prepared by immunoSEQ multiplex PCR; TCRdb keeps only in-frame clonotypes and omits some of them. The sample includes roughly 180,000 clones, roughly 83% of them seen just once. Material for sequencing was PBMCs. Receptors were obtained from a man under 40 in good health and CMV-seronegative. The CDR3 runs from the conserved cysteine through the conserved F or W. A D gene is named only where the DNA matches it firmly. A clone size is listed for some rows: how often the clone was seen (once, few, many), or a class if it is expanded.

V	size	J	D	DNA	CDR3
TRBV4-3	.	TRBJ2-1	TRBD2	TGCGCCAGCAGCTACAGGACTAGCGGAAACCATGAGCAGTTCTTC	CASSYRTSGNHEQFF
TRBV5-6	few	TRBJ1-1	TRBD1	TGTGCCAGCAGCTTGGACAGGGGGCCTGAAGCTTTCTTT	CASSLDRGPEAFF
TRBV11-3	.	TRBJ2-2	TRBD2	TGTGCCAGCAGCTCCAGGACTAGCGGGAGCCGTAGCGGGGAGCTGTTTTTT	CASSSRTSGSRSGELFF
TRBV5-1	.	TRBJ1-1	.	TGCGCCAGCAGCTTGGACCCCAGGGGCCTTAACACTGAAGCTTTCTTT	CASSLDPRGLNTEAFF
TRBV4-2	.	TRBJ2-2	.	TGTGCCAGCAGCCAAGATGAGGAGGGTTTGGCGGGGGAGCTGTTTTTT	CASSQDEEGLAGELFF
TRBV10-1	once	TRBJ2-3	.	TGCGCCAGCAGTGAGAACCACCTAGTGAACACAGATACGCAGTATTTT	CASSENHLVNTDTQYF
TRBV27	.	TRBJ2-5	TRBD2	TGTGCCAGCAGTTTACGCGGGACTAGCGGGGGGAAGTACCAAGAGACCCAGTACTTC	CASSLRGTSGGKYQETQYF
TRBV7-9	.	TRBJ1-1	.	TGTGCCAGCAGCGAAGCAGGTCGAACTGAAGCTTTCTTT	CASSEAGRTEAFF
TRBV11-1	.	TRBJ2-6	TRBD1	TGTGCCAGCAGCCCCGCCGGGACAGGGGTTGGGGCCAACGTCCTGACTTTC	CASSPAGTGVGANVLTF
TRBV30	.	TRBJ2-5	TRBD1	TGTGCCTCCTCGACAGGGCAAGAGACCCAGTACTTC	CASSTGQETQYF
TRBV6-5	.	TRBJ1-2	TRBD1	TGTGCCAGCAGTTACCCCGGGACAGGGGACTATGGCTACACCTTC	CASSYPGTGDYGYTF
TRBV30	.	TRBJ1-1	.	TGTGCCTGGCACCTGGGGGGCACTGAAGCTTTCTTT	CAWHLGGTEAFF
TRBV7-9	.	TRBJ2-3	TRBD2	TGTGCCAGCAGCCGGACTAGCGGGAGCACAGATACGCAGTATTTT	CASSRTSGSTDTQYF
TRBV6-1	.	TRBJ1-2	.	TGTGCCAGCAGTGCAAGCAGGGCCTATGGCTACACCTTC	CASSASRAYGYTF
TRBV7-3	few	TRBJ1-5	TRBD1	TGTGCCAGCAGCTTAACAGGGGGCAGCGATCAGCCCCAGCATTTT	CASSLTGGSDQPQHF
TRBV7-9	.	TRBJ2-1	TRBD2	TGTGCCAGCAGTCGGGGGCTAGCGGGAGGCCATGAGCAGTTCTTC	CASSRGLAGGHEQFF
TRBV6-5	.	TRBJ2-7	TRBD2	TGTGCCAGCAGTTACTCGACTAGCGGGTACGAGCAGTACTTC	CASSYSTSGYEQYF
TRBV5-1	.	TRBJ1-2	TRBD1	TGCGCCAGCAGCTTGGCTCCAGTAGGCCCCGGACAGGTGGGACTCTATGGCTACACCTTC	CASSLAPVGPGQVGLYGYTF
TRBV9	few	TRBJ2-1	TRBD2	TGTGCCAGCAGCGTATTAGCGGGGGGGAACAATGAGCAGTTCTTC	CASSVLAGGNNEQFF
TRBV6-1	once	TRBJ2-7	.	TGTGCCAGCAGTGAACAGGGAAACTACGAGCAGTACTTC	CASSEQGNYEQYF
TRBV27	.	TRBJ1-2	.	TGTGCCAGCAGTTTACTATCCCGAGGGAACTATGGCTACACCTTC	CASSLLSRGNYGYTF
TRBV5-4	few	TRBJ1-3	.	TGTGCCAGCAGCTTGAGACGTTCCGGGTCGGACACCATATATTTT	CASSLRRSGSDTIYF
TRBV7-9	.	TRBJ1-4	.	TGTTCCAGCAGCTTACGGCAGCCGGAGGATGAAAAACTGTTTTTT	CSSSLRQPEDEKLFF
TRBV15	.	TRBJ2-6	TRBD1	TGTGCCACCAGCAGAGGTCCGACAGGGGGGGAGCCTTCTGGGGCCAACGTCCTGACTTTC	CATSRGPTGGEPSGANVLTF
TRBV4-1	once	TRBJ1-6	.	TGCGCCAGCAGCCAAGTAGTCGATTCACCCCTCCACTTT	CASSQVVDSPLHF
TRBV29-1	.	TRBJ2-1	TRBD2	TGCAGCGCCGGTCGACTAGCGTTAAGCTCCTACAATGAGCAGTTCTTC	CSAGRLALSSYNEQFF
TRBV4-3	once	TRBJ2-7	TRBD2	TGCGCCAGCAGCCAAGATTCTGCGGGAGGGCGTTGGGAGCAGTACTTC	CASSQDSAGGRWEQYF
TRBV7-6	.	TRBJ1-2	.	TGTGCCAGCAGCTTAGGTGGGGGGGGGCCAGAGTATGGCTACACCTTC	CASSLGGGGPEYGYTF
TRBV2	.	TRBJ2-7	TRBD1	TGTGCCAGCAGTGGGGACAGGTCCTATAAGCAGTACTTC	CASSGDRSYKQYF